This TCR beta chain is drawn from a study of T cell repertoires in cytomegalovirus infection. Using its own MiXCR run on the reads, TCRdb lists one record per CDR3 protein. The sample contains tens of thousands of distinct CDR3 sequences, about 30% of which appear only once. This clonotype appeared a few times. As yet, its antigen is unknown. In germline, CDR1 is SEHNR, CDR2 FQNEAQ (reference sequence). CDR3 size: 16 residues. The V and J ends lost 1 base and 9 bases, in that order; junction bases with no gene match: 9. This receptor was obtained from a human donor in good health (CMV status not recorded). Some clones in this sample may be carry-over from other donors' samples. The chain employs TRBV7-9 and TRBJ2-1; 10 bases are a match to TRBD1. Sequencing was performed on CD8+ T cells from cultured PBMCs, taken from culture after CMV antigen stimulation. The chain's CDR3 is CASSLGLGQGIPEQFF. DNA of the CDR3: TGTGCCAGCAGCTTAGGGCTGGGACAGGGGATACCTGAGCAGTTCTTC.